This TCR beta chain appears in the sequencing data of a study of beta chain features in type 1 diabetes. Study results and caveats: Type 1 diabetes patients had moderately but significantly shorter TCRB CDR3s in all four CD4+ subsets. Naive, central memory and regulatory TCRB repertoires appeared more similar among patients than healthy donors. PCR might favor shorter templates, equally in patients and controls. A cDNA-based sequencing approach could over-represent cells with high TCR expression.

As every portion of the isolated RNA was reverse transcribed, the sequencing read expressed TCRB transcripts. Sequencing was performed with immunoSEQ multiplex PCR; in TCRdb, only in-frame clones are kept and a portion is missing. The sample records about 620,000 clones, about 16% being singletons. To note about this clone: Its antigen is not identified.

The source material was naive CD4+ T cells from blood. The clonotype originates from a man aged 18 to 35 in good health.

The CDR3 region has the DNA TGTGCCAGCAGCGCGGGACCCGAGGGAGGAGATACGCAGTATTTT. Protein: CASSAGPEGGDTQYF. The chain recombines TRBV5-5 with TRBJ2-3; possibly TRBD2 for D (6 bases). Germline values: CDR1 SGHKS, CDR2 YYEKEE (reference sequence). Deletions cut 4 bases from V and 5 bases from J, with 17 bases between. The CDR3 spans 15 residues.